A few counts support the clone carrying this TCR beta chain. Time point indicated: pre-sensitization, week 0. As for treatment: therapeutic diphenylcyclopropenone sensitization with weekly scalp DPC. After removal of 0 bases from V and 0 bases from J, the junction contained 4 bases not matched to a gene. From germline, CDR1 is DFQATT and CDR2 SNEGSKA (reference sequence). This CDR3 region has 17 residues. This specimen comes from a study of human T cells and chemical hapten exposure. Overall study context: Doses of diphenylcyclopropenone went to the patients' scalps weekly throughout the roughly 22-week study.

TCRdb reanalysed the RACE reads using MiXCR and keeps one entry per CDR3 protein. Of some 98,000 distinct CDR3 sequences listed, approximately 10% are singletons. This TCR came from a woman in her fifties or sixties with alopecia areata. Some clones in this sample may be carry-over from other donors' samples. The sample was whole blood, taken in connection with sensitization to the hapten diphenylcyclopropenone (DPC). J is TRBJ1-5 and V is TRBV20-1, with TRBD1 identical over 11 bases. The CDR3 here is CSARDWTGGYSNQPQHF. The CDR3 DNA follows: TGCAGTGCTAGAGATTGGACAGGGGGCTATAGCAATCAGCCCCAGCATTTT.